These 31 T cell receptor beta chains originate from one sample sequenced in a study of blood T cell repertoires in COVID-19. Assay used: immunoSEQ multiplex PCR; TCRdb lists only in-frame clones, some missing. The table has 180,000 or so clones, approximately 80% seen once. Specimen: peripheral blood. The receptors were gathered from a woman between 65 and 79 years old with COVID-19, enrolled during active disease.

The V call is TRBV9, the J call TRBJ2-7; 10 bases fit TRBD2. Germline V gene lookup returns CDR1 SGDLS and CDR2 YYNGEE. V gave up 0 bases and J gave up 2 bases; unmatched junction bases: 8. This CDR3 region has 17 residues. In DNA form, the CDR3 reads TGTGCCAGCAGCGTAGGTGGACAGCGGGAGGGGACCTACGAGCAGTACTTC. It specifies CASSVGGQREGTYEQYF.

The chain carries TRBV18 and TRBJ2-3; TRBD2 is a possible D gene (6 bases). The ends were cut back, 8 bases at V and 6 bases at J, with 18 bases in the middle. From germline, CDR1 is KGHSH and CDR2 LQKENI. The CDR3 loop spans 14 amino acids. The DNA for the CDR3 is TGTGCCAGCACTCGGGTAGCGGCACAGGATACGCAGTATTTT. It specifies CASTRVAAQDTQYF. Combining the CDR3 with reference TRBV18 and TRBJ2-3 gives the whole variable domain NAGVMQNPRHLVRRRGQEARLRCSPMKGHSHVYWYRQLPEEGLKFMVYLQKENIIDESGMPKERFSAEFPKEGPSILRIQQVVRGDSAAYFCASTRVAAQDTQYFGPGTRLTVL.

V usage is TRBV28 and J usage is TRBJ2-3; 9 nucleotides agree with TRBD1. The CDR3 has 15 residues. Germline trimming cut 6 bases from V and 3 bases from J; bases unmatched to any gene: 7. The germline V gene encodes CDR1 MDHEN and CDR2 SYDVKM. CDR3 sequence reads: CASRPGGQGTDTQYF. The CDR3 coding sequence is TGTGCCAGCAGGCCGGGGGGACAGGGAACAGATACGCAGTATTTT. Looking up the rest from reference TRBV28 and TRBJ2-3 gives the full variable domain: DVKVTQSSRYLVKRTGEKVFLECVQDMDHENMFWYRQDPGLGLRLIYFSYDVKMKEKGDIPEGYSVSREKKERFSLILESASTNQTSMYLCASRPGGQGTDTQYFGPGTRLTVL.

The chain recombines TRBV30 with TRBJ1-1; the D is unclear. Trimming cost V 1 base and J 3 bases, with 6 bases left between them. Germline V lookup: CDR1 GTSNPN, CDR2 SVGIG (reference sequence). The CDR3 spans 12 residues. The CDR3 sequence is CAWSGRHTEAFF. The CDR3 coding sequence is TGTGCCTGGAGTGGGCGGCACACTGAAGCTTTCTTT. Based on the CDR3 plus reference TRBV30 and TRBJ1-1, the full variable domain is SQTIHQWPATLVQPVGSPLSLECTVEGTSNPNLYWYRQAAGRGLQLLFYSVGIGQISSEVPQNLSASRPQDRQFILSSKKLLLSDSGFYLCAWSGRHTEAFFGQGTRLTVV.

The chain recombines TRBV6-5 with TRBJ1-1; D might be TRBD1 (5 bases). V was pared by 5 bases and J by 10 bases, with 17 bases between. Germline V lookup: CDR1 MNHEY, CDR2 SVGAGI. The CDR3 has 13 amino acids. CDR3 amino acids: CASSPRVAPGAFF. Written as DNA, the CDR3 is TGTGCCAGCAGTCCCAGGGTAGCCCCCGGAGCTTTCTTT.

This chain links TRBV28 with TRBJ2-7; TRBD2 matches at 9 bases. The CDR3 covers 15 residues. Trimming cost V 1 base and J 0 bases; bases outside gene matches: 1. From germline, CDR1 is MDHEN and CDR2 SYDVKM. The CDR3 nucleotides read TGTGCCAGCAGTTTATCTAGCGGGAACTCCTACGAGCAGTACTTC. Protein sequence: CASSLSSGNSYEQYF.

The V call is TRBV7-2, the J call TRBJ2-5; TRBD2 agrees at 7 bases. This CDR3 is built from 16 residues. Trimming removed 0 bases from V and 2 bases from J; junction bases left unmatched: 6. Germline CDR1 reads SGHTA; CDR2 reads FQGNSA. CDR3 nucleotides: TGTGCCAGCAGCTTAGCGAGCGGGATGGGGCAAGAGACCCAGTACTTC. This gives the protein CASSLASGMGQETQYF. The whole variable domain, remainder taken from reference TRBV7-2 and TRBJ2-5, is GAGVSQSPSNKVTEKGKDVELRCDPISGHTALYWYRQSLGQGLEFLIYFQGNSAPDKSGLPSDRFSAERTGGSVSTLTIQRTQQEDSAVYLCASSLASGMGQETQYFGPGTRLLVL.

This chain joins TRBV5-1 and TRBJ1-5; maybe TRBD1 (5 bases). V lost 4 bases and J lost 5, with 16 bases in between. Germline V gives CDR1 SGHRS, CDR2 YFSETQ. The length of the CDR3 is 15 residues. The DNA of the CDR3 is TGCGCCAGCAGCCTAGATCCTGCGGGGGATCAGCCCCAGCATTTT. This translates into CASSLDPAGDQPQHF.

This chain joins TRBV24-1 and TRBJ1-4; 7 nucleotides line up with TRBD1. V lost 4 bases to trimming and J lost 4 bases; unmatched junction nucleotides: 5. Germline assignment: CDR1 KGHDR and CDR2 SFDVKD. This CDR3 region has 15 residues. The DNA for the CDR3 is TGTGCCACCAGTGAGGCAGGGGGTTATAATGAAAAACTGTTTTTT. It is translated as CATSEAGGYNEKLFF.

The table lists this clone with a count of one. This sequence joins TRBV19 and TRBJ2-1, with D possibly TRBD2 on 7 matching bases. The CDR3 has 14 residues. V lost 8 bases and J lost 6, with 17 bases in between. The germline V gene encodes CDR1 LNHDA and CDR2 SQIVND (reference sequence). Written as DNA, the CDR3 is TGTGCCAGTCGTCGGGGGGCGGGCCCCAATGAGCAGTTCTTC. This codes for CASRRGAGPNEQFF.

This chain connects TRBV5-1 to TRBJ2-1; TRBD1 aligns across 7 bases. J gave up 5 bases and V 3 bases, and 2 bases lay outside the gene matches. The CDR3 is 13 residues long. Germline CDR1 reads SGHRS; CDR2 reads YFSETQ. CDR3 sequence: CASSWGQHNEQFF. The CDR3, as DNA: TGCGCCAGCAGCTGGGGACAGCACAATGAGCAGTTCTTC.

V gene TRBV6-5 combines with J gene TRBJ2-5; 7 nucleotides align to TRBD1. Germline V gene lookup returns CDR1 MNHEY and CDR2 SVGAGI. J gave up 3 bases and V 7 bases, and 11 bases lay outside the gene matches. This CDR3 is built from 15 residues. The CDR3 DNA reads as TGTGCCAGCAACAGGGGTGGTATGGAGAAAGAGACCCAGTACTTC. Its translation is CASNRGGMEKETQYF.

This chain connects TRBV25-1 to TRBJ2-7; D might be TRBD2 (5 bases). The CDR3 covers 15 residues. Trimming took off 1 base at V and 2 bases at J, with 12 bases between the two ends. CDR1 and CDR2 from the germline V gene are MGHDK and SYGVNS. This chain's CDR3 is CASSEFRAGTYEQYF. For the CDR3, the DNA is TGTGCCAGCAGTGAATTTAGGGCCGGGACCTACGAGCAGTACTTC.

The chain couples TRBV5-1 to TRBJ1-4; 9 positions agree with TRBD1. The germline V gene encodes CDR1 SGHRS and CDR2 YFSETQ. CDR3 length equals 15 residues. The J segment lost 4 bases and the V segment lost 2 bases, leaving 3 bases of the junction unmatched. The CDR3 DNA follows: TGCGCCAGCAGCTTCGGGGACAGGGTTAATGAAAAACTGTTTTTT. Translation gives CASSFGDRVNEKLFF.

Here the CDR3 reads CASSLGDLSYNEQFF. CDR3 bases: TGTGCCAGCAGTCTGGGCGATCTCAGTTACAATGAGCAGTTCTTC. This chain connects TRBV11-2 to TRBJ2-1; D gene ambiguous. Trimming took 6 bases from V and 4 from J, leaving 16 bases between them. The CDR3 covers 15 residues. Germline V CDR1 and CDR2: SGHAT, FQNNGV. The entire variable domain, with the rest obtained from reference TRBV11-2 and TRBJ2-1, is as follows: EAGVAQSPRYKIIEKRQSVAFWCNPISGHATLYWYQQILGQGPKLLIQFQNNGVVDDSQLPKDRFSAERLKGVDSTLKIQPAKLEDSAVYLCASSLGDLSYNEQFFGPGTRLTVL.

The chain carries TRBV6-1 and TRBJ1-4; TRBD1 might be the D (6 bases). Trimming took off 2 bases at V and 0 bases at J, with 13 bases between the two ends. The germline CDR1 and CDR2 sequences are MNHNS and SASEGT. This CDR3 region has 17 residues. CDR3 sequence: CASSERAGDATNEKLFF. For the CDR3, the DNA is TGTGCCAGCAGTGAAAGGGCAGGGGATGCAACTAATGAAAAACTGTTTTTT.

The genes are TRBV10-2 and TRBJ2-3, with a weak D call TRBD2 (5 bases). Germline CDR1 is WSHSY and CDR2 is SAAADI. V was shortened by 7 bases and J by 5 bases, with 10 bases between the two germline ends. The CDR3 loop spans 12 amino acids. CDR3 residues: CASTAEGDTQYF. Here the CDR3 DNA reads TGCGCCAGCACCGCAGAGGGAGATACGCAGTATTTT.

The chain is built from TRBV11-3 and TRBJ2-1; 14 bases agree with TRBD2. From germline, CDR1 is SGHNT and CDR2 YENEEA. V gave up 5 bases and J gave up 8 bases; unmatched junction bases: 5. The CDR3 extends over 15 amino acids. CDR3 bases: TGTGCCAGCAGCCTGGGACTAGCGGGAGCGGATGAGCAGTTCTTC. Protein sequence: CASSLGLAGADEQFF.

The chain recombines TRBV6-2 or TRBV6-3 with TRBJ2-1; tentatively, D is TRBD2 (6 bases). Germline V gives CDR1 MNHEY, CDR2 SVGEGT. V lost 0 bases to trimming and J lost 6 bases, with 15 bases between them. This CDR3 is 16 amino acids long. CDR3 protein: CASSYSWGGLVNEQFF. The CDR3 region has the DNA TGTGCCAGCAGTTACTCGTGGGGAGGTTTGGTCAATGAGCAGTTCTTC.

V is TRBV19 and J is TRBJ2-5; 9 bases match TRBD1. There are 16 residues in the CDR3. CDR1 and CDR2 from the germline V gene are LNHDA and SQIVND (reference sequence). V lost 3 bases, J lost 4 bases, and 9 bases stayed unmatched. CDR3 coding DNA: TGTGCCAGTAGTATGGAGACGGGACAGGGATTAGAGACCCAGTACTTC. It codes for CASSMETGQGLETQYF. The full variable domain, its missing parts supplied by reference TRBV19 and TRBJ2-5, is DGGITQSPKYLFRKEGQNVTLSCEQNLNHDAMYWYRQDPGQGLRLIYYSQIVNDFQKGDIAEGYSVSREKKESFPLTVTSAQKNPTAFYLCASSMETGQGLETQYFGPGTRLLVL.

Only one count was recorded for this clone. The genes are TRBV18 and TRBJ2-5; 7 bases align to TRBD2. The CDR3 extends over 15 amino acids. Per germline, CDR1 KGHSH and CDR2 LQKENI. The V and J ends lost 5 bases and 1 base, in that order; junction bases with no gene match: 7. The CDR3 sequence: CASSSLSGGQETQYF. The DNA for the CDR3 is TGTGCCAGCTCAAGTTTATCGGGGGGCCAAGAGACCCAGTACTTC.

This rearrangement joins TRBV2 to TRBJ2-2, with D tentatively TRBD2 (7 bases). V lost 6 bases, J lost 3 bases, and 17 bases lay in between. Germline CDR1 is SNHLY and CDR2 is FYNNEI. The CDR3 is made up of 16 amino acids. Here the CDR3 reads CASRDTGGPYTGELFF. The CDR3 DNA is TGTGCCAGCAGAGATACCGGGGGGCCTTACACCGGGGAGCTGTTTTTT.

This chain links TRBV7-2 with TRBJ1-4; 11 bases line up with TRBD1. With V trimmed by 5 bases and J by 10 bases, 6 bases remained unmatched. This CDR3 has 14 residues. Germline CDR1 is SGHTA and CDR2 is FQGNSA. This CDR3 is CASSQDRGLGKLFF. The DNA for the CDR3 is TGTGCCAGCAGCCAGGACAGGGGGCTAGGAAAACTGTTTTTT.

The V call is TRBV2, the J call TRBJ1-5; D unresolved. Germline V gene sequence: CDR1 SNHLY, CDR2 FYNNEI. The V end lost 1 base, the J end lost 6 bases, and 7 bases lay between the germline ends. The CDR3 length is 13 residues. The CDR3 reads CASSEDGGQPQHF. The CDR3 DNA follows: TGTGCCAGCAGTGAAGACGGAGGTCAGCCCCAGCATTTT.

This clone occurred once. CDR3 in DNA: TGTGCCAGCAGCCGACTGACAGGGGCGATCAAAGAGACCCAGTACTTC. Amino acid sequence: CASSRLTGAIKETQYF. V is TRBV4-2 and J is TRBJ2-5; 8 nucleotides line up with TRBD1. This CDR3 is built from 16 residues. Germline CDR1 is LGHNA and CDR2 is YNFKEQ. Trimming at V came to 4 bases and at J to 3 bases, leaving 10 bases not matched to a gene.

This clone appeared once. This chain links TRBV5-1 with TRBJ1-2; TRBD1 is a possible D gene (5 bases). Germline V gene data show CDR1 as SGHRS and CDR2 as YFSETQ. V was trimmed by 4 bases and J by 5 bases, leaving 15 bases between them. This CDR3 spans 14 amino acids. The DNA of the CDR3 is TGCGCCAGCAGCCAGGGATCAGAGTTTTATGGCTACACCTTC. Residues: CASSQGSEFYGYTF.

The CDR3 spells CASSNGQGVSGELFF. DNA for the CDR3: TGCGCCAGCAGCAACGGACAGGGGGTGTCCGGGGAGCTGTTTTTT. J is TRBJ2-2 and V is TRBV5-1, with 10 bases fitting TRBD1. The CDR3 consists of 15 residues. From germline, CDR1 is SGHRS and CDR2 YFSETQ. Unmatched junction bases numbered 6, after V lost 4 bases and J lost 6 bases.

The V and J genes are TRBV27 and TRBJ2-1, with D perhaps TRBD1 (5 bases). Per germline, CDR1 MNHEY and CDR2 SMNVEV (reference sequence). Trimming cost V 5 bases and J 10 bases, with 9 bases left between them. This CDR3 has 11 amino acids. CDR3 in amino acids: CASSIDREQFF. CDR3 sequence (DNA): TGTGCCAGCAGTATTGACAGAGAGCAGTTCTTC.

The J gene is TRBJ2-7, the V gene TRBV6-5, with TRBD2 as a possible D gene (6 bases). This CDR3 spans 14 amino acids. Trimming left V 3 bases short and J 0 bases short, with 9 bases between. CDR1 is MNHEY, CDR2 SVGAGI, per germline. The CDR3 is CASSYFSGSYEQYF. CDR3 in DNA: TGTGCCAGCAGTTATTTTAGCGGCTCCTACGAGCAGTACTTC.

The V and J genes are TRBV3-1 (or the pseudogene TRBV3-2) and TRBJ2-1; D is unresolved. The CDR3 consists of 15 residues. Germline V gene sequence: CDR1 LGHDT, CDR2 YNNKEL (reference sequence). Trimming cost V 7 bases and J 4 bases, with 17 bases left between them. The CDR3 DNA sequence: TGTGCCAGCACCTCGTCGAGTTCCCTTTACAATGAGCAGTTCTTC. Amino acids: CASTSSSSLYNEQFF.

V usage is TRBV6-1 and J usage is TRBJ1-6; D may be TRBD1 (6 bases). The germline CDR1 and CDR2 sequences are MNHNS and SASEGT. The CDR3 loop spans 14 amino acids. V was trimmed by 3 bases and J by 6 bases, leaving 9 bases between them. CDR3 DNA sequence: TGTGCCAGCAGTGAGAACAGGGTTAATTCACCCCTCCACTTT. This encodes CASSENRVNSPLHF.